These 25 T cell receptor beta chains originate from one sample sequenced in a study of T cells in Graves' hyperthyroidism and ophthalmopathy. From RNA transcripts, TCR beta CDR3 regions were amplified. The study used the HTBI primer set for a first-round RT-PCR of the TCR CDR3. TCRdb redid the calling of the multiplex PCR reads with MiXCR, one entry per CDR3 protein. The table lists about 290,000 distinct CDR3 sequences, around a fifth of them singletons, with less than 40% in the top ten. Sequenced: blood. Receptor source: a man aged 50 to 59 with Graves' ophthalmopathy.

The rearrangement links TRBV10-3 to TRBJ1-1, with a tentative D call TRBD1 (6 bases). The germline V gene encodes CDR1 ENHRY and CDR2 SYGVKD. This CDR3 spans 14 amino acids. V was clipped by 4 bases and J by 5 bases, with 14 bases between them. CDR3 loop: CAISGTDFVTEAFF. Written as DNA, the CDR3 is TGTGCCATCAGTGGGACAGATTTCGTTACTGAAGCTTTCTTT.

The chain employs TRBV20-1 and TRBJ1-2; D gene uncertain. V gave up 3 bases and J gave up 3 bases, with 14 bases separating them. The CDR3 spans 14 residues. The germline V gene encodes CDR1 DFQATT and CDR2 SNEGSKA (reference sequence). The CDR3 bases are TGCAGTGCTAGCTCCTCGGACCTCGACTATGGCTACACCTTC. The encoded protein is CSASSSDLDYGYTF.

This clonotype was picked up many times. The chain has TRBV5-1 and TRBJ2-7; a possible D gene is TRBD1 (6 bases). Per the germline V gene, CDR1 is SGHRS and CDR2 is YFSETQ. This CDR3 has 16 residues. Trimming cost V 2 bases and J 0 bases, with 15 bases left between them. DNA of the CDR3: TGCGCCAGCAGCTTTTCAAACAGGGTCTACTCCTACGAGCAGTACTTC. Protein product: CASSFSNRVYSYEQYF.

The chain couples TRBV20-1 to TRBJ1-5, with a weak D call TRBD1 (5 bases). V was pared by 5 bases and J by 2 bases, with 7 bases between. CDR3 length: 12 amino acids. Germline values: CDR1 DFQATT, CDR2 SNEGSKA (reference sequence). CDR3 DNA sequence: TGCAGTGCTGGGGACCGCAATCAGCCCCAGCATTTT. This gives the protein CSAGDRNQPQHF.

This clonotype came up once. The chain recombines TRBV12-3 or TRBV12-4 with TRBJ2-1; perhaps TRBD2 as D (5 bases). The CDR3 has 15 amino acids. V was pared by 4 bases and J by 1 base, with 11 bases between. CDR3 region: CASSWTPRSYNEQFF. The CDR3 coding sequence is TGTGCCAGCAGTTGGACTCCTCGGTCCTACAATGAGCAGTTCTTC.

The J gene is TRBJ1-2, the V gene TRBV27; D unclear. The length of the CDR3 is 15 residues. Germline CDR1 is MNHEY and CDR2 is SMNVEV (reference sequence). Trimming left V 1 base short and J 4 bases short, with 13 bases between. The CDR3 region is CASSLFSGPSYGYTF. In DNA form, the CDR3 reads TGTGCCAGCAGTTTATTCTCAGGACCTAGCTATGGCTACACCTTC.

About this clonotype: This may arise from a read error, as a much more abundant clone is one base away. This rearrangement joins TRBV24-1 to TRBJ2-2; D unclear. Trimming pared 5 bases from V and 2 bases from J, leaving 11 bases between. The CDR3 length is 15 residues. CDR1 and CDR2 from the germline V gene are KGHDR and SFDVKD. The CDR3 DNA follows: TGTGCCACCAGTGGCCAACGTGGAAACACCGGGGAGCTGTTTTTT. Translation: CATSGQRGNTGELFF.

CDR3 residues: CASSFLGNTIYF. In DNA, the CDR3 is TGTGCCAGCAGCTTCCTTGGAAACACCATATATTTT. The chain carries TRBV7-6 and TRBJ1-3, with D hard to call. The CDR3 totals 12 residues. V lost 3 bases and J lost 3, with 3 bases in between. Germline CDR1 SGHVS, CDR2 FNYEAQ.

The chain uses TRBV7-6 and TRBJ2-5; 8 bases agree with TRBD1. The CDR3 totals 16 residues. Germline values: CDR1 SGHVS, CDR2 FNYEAQ. The ends lost 1 base at V and 1 base at J; junction bases unmatched: 5. The CDR3 nucleotides are TGTGCCAGCAGCTTAGGGTCCGGACAGGGCCAAGAGACCCAGTACTTC. Protein: CASSLGSGQGQETQYF.

The genes are TRBV3-1 and TRBJ1-2, with unresolved D. V was trimmed by 1 base and J by 14 bases, leaving 14 bases between them. CDR1 and CDR2 from the germline V gene are LGHDT and YNNKEL (reference sequence). The CDR3 spans 12 residues. CDR3 coding DNA: TGTGCCAGCAGCCAAGGTGGATTGCTACGTACCTTC. Protein product: CASSQGGLLRTF.

This clonotype was detected many times. The chain carries TRBV28 and TRBJ2-7; perhaps D is TRBD1 or TRBD2 (5 bases each). This CDR3 is 13 amino acids long. V was pared by 6 bases and J by 3 bases, with 12 bases between. The germline V gene has CDR1 MDHEN and CDR2 SYDVKM. CDR3 loop: CASRGVGLYEQYF. DNA of the CDR3: TGTGCCAGCAGGGGGGTGGGTCTCTACGAGCAGTACTTC. Combining the CDR3 with reference TRBV28 and TRBJ2-7 gives the whole variable domain DVKVTQSSRYLVKRTGEKVFLECVQDMDHENMFWYRQDPGLGLRLIYFSYDVKMKEKGDIPEGYSVSREKKERFSLILESASTNQTSMYLCASRGVGLYEQYFGPGTRLTVT.

As to this clonotype: Given a much more abundant clone one base away, this may be a read error. The chain employs TRBV5-6 and TRBJ2-3; D not certain. The CDR3 is made up of 12 amino acids. V was shortened by 0 bases and J by 6 bases, with 5 bases between the two germline ends. The germline V gene encodes CDR1 SGHDT and CDR2 YYEEEE. CDR3: CASSLAMDTQYF. CDR3 sequence (DNA): TGTGCCAGCAGCTTGGCCATGGATACGCAGTATTTT.

This clonotype was seen a handful of times. The CDR3 coding sequence is TGTGCCACCAGCAGAGGACCAACAGGGAGAGAAGAGACCCAGTACTTC. Translation: CATSRGPTGREETQYF. The chain recombines TRBV15 with TRBJ2-5; weak D call: TRBD1 (6 bases). The CDR3 loop spans 16 amino acids. V lost 1 base, J lost 3 bases, and 15 bases lay in between. CDR1 and CDR2 (germline): LNHNV, YYDKDF (reference sequence).

Ten or more counts support this clonotype. The CDR3 is CSAHARGASTDTQYF. The CDR3 nucleotides are TGCAGTGCTCACGCTCGGGGCGCTAGCACAGATACGCAGTATTTT. The chain joins TRBV20-1 to TRBJ2-3, with D perhaps TRBD1 or TRBD2 (5 bases each). This CDR3 is 15 amino acids long. The germline V gene has CDR1 DFQATT and CDR2 SNEGSKA (reference sequence). Trimming left V 5 bases short and J 0 bases short, with 15 bases between.

This clonotype was counted at least ten times. The rearrangement links TRBV20-1 to TRBJ2-1; D is uncertain. Germline CDR1 DFQATT, CDR2 SNEGSKA (reference sequence). Trimming stripped 6 bases from V and 8 bases from J, with 8 bases between. This CDR3 contains 10 residues. CDR3 in amino acids: CSAGFHEQFF. In DNA, the CDR3 is TGCAGTGCGGGGTTCCATGAGCAGTTCTTC.

Concerning this clonotype: Germline is not matched at one junction end, which may reflect a read error. The genes are TRBV20-1 and TRBJ1-2; possibly TRBD1 for D (5 bases). Germline V gives CDR1 DFQATT, CDR2 SNEGSKA (reference sequence). The CDR3 length is 13 residues. The CDR3 DNA is TGCGGTGCCAGGGCAGGGATTGACTATGGCTACACCTTC. Amino acids: CGARAGIDYGYTF.

Ten or more counts support this clonotype. The chain couples TRBV7-9 to TRBJ2-7, with no clear D. V was trimmed by 3 bases and J by 5 bases, leaving 11 bases between them. Per the germline V gene, CDR1 is SEHNR and CDR2 is FQNEAQ (reference sequence). This CDR3 is 13 amino acids long. The CDR3 loop is CASSFKGPDEQYF. The CDR3, as DNA: TGTGCCAGCAGCTTTAAGGGCCCAGACGAGCAGTACTTC.

The V and J genes are TRBV7-9 and TRBJ1-4; D is perhaps TRBD1 (5 bases). The CDR3 is 15 residues long. V lost 1 base and J 8 bases, leaving 14 bases between the germline ends. The germline V gene has CDR1 SEHNR and CDR2 FQNEAQ (reference sequence). The CDR3 protein is CASSLDGRVKEKLFF. DNA for the CDR3: TGTGCCAGCAGCTTAGATGGCAGGGTAAAGGAAAAACTGTTTTTT.

This clonotype was counted at least ten times. The chain employs TRBV28 and TRBJ2-3; the D call may be TRBD1 or TRBD2 (6 bases each). Trimming removed 2 bases at V and 3 bases at J, with 15 bases between. CDR1 is MDHEN and CDR2 is SYDVKM in the germline V gene. The CDR3 runs 16 residues. The CDR3, as DNA: TGTGCCAGCAGTTTAAGGGGGGACTTGAGAACAGATACGCAGTATTTT. This gives the protein CASSLRGDLRTDTQYF.

This clonotype was counted at least ten times. The gene calls are TRBV7-9 and TRBJ1-5; D is ambiguous. This CDR3 is 14 amino acids long. CDR1 and CDR2 from the germline V gene are SEHNR and FQNEAQ (reference sequence). The V end was cut by 0 bases, the J end by 4 bases, with 7 bases between. CDR3 DNA: TGTGCCAGCAGCTTAGCCGGGATGAATCAGCCCCAGCATTTT. Protein: CASSLAGMNQPQHF.

The rearrangement joins TRBV6-1 to TRBJ1-4; TRBD1 is a possible D gene (6 bases). This CDR3 comprises 13 residues. V lost 9 bases and J lost 6, with 14 bases in between. Germline lookup yields CDR1 MNHNS and CDR2 SASEGT. CDR3 sequence reads: CASSQGYDEKLFF. The DNA of the CDR3 is TGTGCCAGTTCACAGGGATACGATGAAAAACTGTTTTTT.

The chain employs TRBV11-2 and TRBJ2-5; 10 bases line up with TRBD1. CDR1 and CDR2 (germline): SGHAT, FQNNGV. V lost 5 bases to trimming and J lost 5 bases; unmatched junction nucleotides: 8. This CDR3 has 15 residues. CDR3 region: CASSLDRGPRETQYF. For the CDR3, the DNA is TGTGCCAGCAGCCTCGACAGGGGGCCGAGGGAGACCCAGTACTTC.

There are many counts of this clonotype. The chain combines TRBV12-3 or TRBV12-4 with TRBJ2-5; perhaps TRBD2 as D (6 bases). V lost 7 bases and J lost 7, with 19 bases in between. This CDR3 spans 14 amino acids. The CDR3 reads CASTGPGLLGTQYF. CDR3 bases: TGTGCCAGCACCGGACCGGGACTCCTGGGGACCCAGTACTTC.

This clonotype was detected only a few times. The genes are TRBV28 and TRBJ1-1, with D possibly being TRBD1 (6 bases). Trimming cost V 3 bases and J 1 base, with 18 bases left between them. The CDR3 runs 17 residues. Germline-derived CDR1 and CDR2 are MDHEN and SYDVKM. CDR3 sequence: CASSFGFGGAANTEAFF. DNA of the CDR3: TGTGCCAGCAGTTTTGGGTTTGGGGGCGCGGCGAACACTGAAGCTTTCTTT.

This clonotype has more than one count but fewer than ten. The J gene is TRBJ2-5, the V gene TRBV5-5, with D uncertain. The CDR3 runs to 14 residues. Per germline, CDR1 SGHKS and CDR2 YYEKEE (reference sequence). Trimming removed 3 bases from V and 5 bases from J, with 14 bases in between. For the CDR3, the DNA is TGTGCCAGCAGCTCCTTCGAGGCTGGGGAGACCCAGTACTTC. Amino acid sequence: CASSSFEAGETQYF. The full variable domain, rest sourced from reference TRBV5-5 and TRBJ2-5, is DAGVTQSPTHLIKTRGQQVTLRCSPISGHKSVSWYQQVLGQGPQFIFQYYEKEERGRGNFPDRFSARQFPNYSSELNVNALLLGDSALYLCASSSFEAGETQYFGPGTRLLVL.